The 22 T cell receptor beta chains reported below all come from one sample, sequenced in a study of blood T cell repertoires in COVID-19. Here immunoSEQ multiplex PCR was the method, and the copy in TCRdb shows in-frame clones only, minus some. The sample yields 300,000 to 350,000 clones, roughly 87% seen once. The material sequenced was peripheral blood. These receptors originate from a man aged 30 to 45 with COVID-19, enrolled during active disease.

The chain uses TRBV5-1 and TRBJ2-5; 7 nucleotides match TRBD1. Per the germline V gene, CDR1 is SGHRS and CDR2 is YFSETQ. Germline trimming cut 4 bases from V and 3 bases from J; bases unmatched to any gene: 0. CDR3 length: 12 amino acids. CDR3 amino acids: CASSQGEETQYF. The CDR3 nucleotides read TGCGCCAGCAGCCAGGGGGAAGAGACCCAGTACTTC.

This sequence joins TRBV29-1 and TRBJ1-2, with 7 bases aligning to TRBD1. V lost 1 base to trimming and J lost 3 bases; unmatched junction nucleotides: 8. From germline, CDR1 is SQVTM and CDR2 ANQGSEA. CDR3 length: 15 residues. CDR3 in amino acids: CSVEGRRGHDYGYTF. The CDR3 DNA is TGCAGCGTTGAAGGTAGAAGGGGGCACGACTATGGCTACACCTTC.

In this sample, this clone turned up once. This chain links TRBV3-1 (or the pseudogene TRBV3-2) with TRBJ2-2, with 7 bases lining up with TRBD1. The CDR3 is 15 amino acids. The germline V gene has CDR1 LGHDT and CDR2 YNNKEL (reference sequence). V was clipped by 4 bases and J by 6 bases; unmatched bases: 8. CDR3 sequence: CASSLYRGVAGELFF. In nucleotides, the CDR3 is TGTGCCAGCAGCCTATACAGGGGCGTCGCCGGGGAGCTGTTTTTT.

V and J are TRBV19 and TRBJ1-1; D gene unclear. Germline V gene data show CDR1 as LNHDA and CDR2 as SQIVND (reference sequence). The V and J ends lost 6 bases and 1 base respectively, with 12 bases between them. This CDR3 has 14 amino acids. The CDR3 DNA sequence: TGTGCCAGTAGGTCAGGTGGGTCGAACACTGAAGCTTTCTTT. Translated: CASRSGGSNTEAFF.

This chain connects TRBV3-1 (or the pseudogene TRBV3-2) to TRBJ2-7, with D uncertain. Germline CDR1 and CDR2: LGHDT and YNNKEL (reference sequence). CDR3 length: 11 amino acids. V lost 1 base, J lost 5 bases, and 3 bases lay in between. The DNA of the CDR3 is TGTGCCAGCAGCCAAGTAGACGAGCAGTACTTC. Translating gives CASSQVDEQYF.

The chain has TRBV7-9 and TRBJ2-7; D not certain. V shed 1 base and J shed 6 bases, with 13 bases lying between them. The CDR3 runs to 14 residues. Per germline, CDR1 SEHNR and CDR2 FQNEAQ (reference sequence). CDR3 sequence (DNA): TGTGCCAGCAGCTTAGAAGGCAGGATGCTCGAGCAGTACTTC. This translates into CASSLEGRMLEQYF.

The chain has TRBV7-8 and TRBJ2-1, with 10 bases lining up with TRBD1. J lost 7 bases, V lost 2 bases, and 11 bases had no gene match. This CDR3 is built from 17 residues. Germline loops: CDR1 SGHVS, CDR2 FQNEAQ. In DNA, the CDR3 is TGTGCCAGCAGCTTAAAAAGGGGGACAGGGGCTTGGAATGAGCAGTTCTTC. Protein sequence: CASSLKRGTGAWNEQFF.

The genes are TRBV19 and TRBJ1-2, with 11 bases lining up with TRBD1. Germline V CDR1 and CDR2: LNHDA, SQIVND (reference sequence). The CDR3 has 16 amino acids. The J segment lost 4 bases and the V segment lost 6 bases, leaving 10 bases of the junction unmatched. The CDR3 DNA reads as TGTGCCAGTAGACCCTCGGGGACAGGGGGTCCCTATGGCTACACCTTC. This sequence encodes CASRPSGTGGPYGYTF.

The chain couples TRBV18 to TRBJ1-2; 8 bases agree with TRBD1. The germline CDR1 and CDR2 sequences are KGHSH and LQKENI. V lost 3 bases and J lost 6; bases outside the gene matches: 12. The CDR3 consists of 16 residues. The chain's CDR3 is CASSPWLGQGGDGYTF. CDR3 nucleotides: TGTGCCAGCTCACCTTGGCTCGGACAGGGAGGGGATGGCTACACCTTC.

This clone appeared a single time. The chain is built from TRBV5-5 and TRBJ2-7, with 8 bases identical to TRBD1. This CDR3 region has 16 residues. Germline-derived CDR1 and CDR2 are SGHKS and YYEKEE (reference sequence). V lost 2 bases to trimming and J lost 2 bases; unmatched junction nucleotides: 9. CDR3 protein: CASSFPPGQATYEQYF. The DNA for the CDR3 is TGTGCCAGCAGCTTTCCCCCGGGACAGGCGACCTACGAGCAGTACTTC.

This chain uses TRBV7-3 with TRBJ2-1, with D tentatively TRBD1 (5 bases). Germline V gene data show CDR1 as SGHTA and CDR2 as FQGTGA. The CDR3 runs 14 residues. V shed 1 base and J shed 6 bases, with 10 bases lying between them. CDR3 DNA sequence: TGTGCCAGCAGCTTAAAGGGGCCAGGCAATGAGCAGTTCTTC. Translating gives CASSLKGPGNEQFF.

This chain connects TRBV4-1 to TRBJ2-7; D may be TRBD2 (6 bases). V lost 0 bases, J lost 6 bases, and 15 bases lay in between. Germline values: CDR1 MGHRA, CDR2 YSYEKL. This CDR3 has 15 amino acids. CDR3 in DNA: TGCGCCAGCAGCCAAGATAGTTATCGGGGGAGCGAGCAGTACTTC. It codes for CASSQDSYRGSEQYF.

The rearrangement uses TRBV21-1 and TRBJ1-1. TRBV21-1 is termed a pseudogene. The CDR3 loop spans 12 amino acids. The CDR3 is CASSKEAVEAFF. The CDR3 coding sequence is TGTGCCAGCAGCAAAGAGGCGGTTGAAGCTTTCTTT.

This clone was seen just once. A junction boundary mismatches the germline segment, possibly from a read error. V gene TRBV19 combines with J gene TRBJ2-1, with 8 bases matching TRBD1. This CDR3 comprises 13 residues. Looked up from germline, CDR1 is LNHDA and CDR2 is SQIVND (reference sequence). CDR3 amino acids: CACSRDRYNEQFF. CDR3 DNA sequence: TGTGCCTGTAGTAGGGACAGGTACAATGAGCAGTTCTTC.

The V gene is TRBV7-2, the J gene TRBJ2-5; TRBD1 aligns across 8 bases. Unmatched junction bases numbered 2, after V lost 1 base and J lost 1 base. The CDR3 is 15 residues long. CDR1 is SGHTA and CDR2 is FQGNSA in the germline V gene. The CDR3 loop reads CASSLGTGSQETQYF. The CDR3 nucleotides are TGTGCCAGCAGCTTAGGGACAGGGTCCCAAGAGACCCAGTACTTC.

The CDR3 region has the DNA TGTGCCAGCGTCGACAGGGCCGGTGGCTACACCTTC. This encodes CASVDRAGGYTF. V usage is TRBV7-2 and J usage is TRBJ1-2; 7 nucleotides match TRBD1. The germline gives CDR1 SGHTA, CDR2 FQGNSA. The CDR3 is 12 amino acids. J gave up 7 bases and V 8 bases, and 7 bases lay outside the gene matches.

The V gene is TRBV19, the J gene TRBJ2-7, with unresolved D. CDR1 is LNHDA, CDR2 SQIVND, per germline (reference sequence). The CDR3 covers 17 residues. Trimming took 0 bases from V and 3 from J, leaving 18 bases between them. CDR3 region: CASSIEYEQLGFYEQYF. The CDR3 region has the DNA TGTGCCAGTAGTATAGAGTATGAACAGTTAGGCTTCTACGAGCAGTACTTC.

J is TRBJ2-1 and V is TRBV29-1, with D perhaps TRBD1 (6 bases). Germline V gene data show CDR1 as SQVTM and CDR2 as ANQGSEA. The CDR3 contains 12 residues. Between the trimmed V and J ends, which lost 8 bases and 9 bases, there was a span of 17 bases. For the CDR3, the DNA is TGCAGCTTATGGACAGCCCAGGGTGAGCAGTTCTTC. Amino acids: CSLWTAQGEQFF.

This clone occurred once. V gene TRBV5-1 combines with J gene TRBJ1-1; 8 bases are a match to TRBD1. V gave up 4 bases and J gave up 1 base; unmatched junction bases: 3. Germline CDR1 reads SGHRS; CDR2 reads YFSETQ. This CDR3 region has 14 residues. In DNA, the CDR3 is TGCGCCAGCAGCCAGGGGACAGGGAACACTGAAGCTTTCTTT. Translated: CASSQGTGNTEAFF.

The chain has TRBV5-6 and TRBJ2-1, with TRBD2 matching 8 bases. The CDR3 loop spans 16 amino acids. The junction had 8 bases not matched to a gene; V was cut back by 4 bases and J by 2 bases. The V gene's germline CDR1 is SGHDT and CDR2 YYEEEE. Written as DNA, the CDR3 is TGTGCCAGCAGCCCCGCAGCGGGGGCCACCTACAATGAGCAGTTCTTC. This codes for CASSPAAGATYNEQFF.

This chain links TRBV27 with TRBJ1-6; 8 nucleotides match TRBD1. Trimming removed 7 bases from V and 10 bases from J; junction bases left unmatched: 6. The CDR3 is 13 residues long. The germline V gene encodes CDR1 MNHEY and CDR2 SMNVEV (reference sequence). The CDR3 here is CASKGQGYSPLHF. CDR3 DNA sequence: TGTGCCAGCAAAGGACAGGGATACTCACCCCTCCACTTT.

This clone has a handful of counts. The V and J genes are TRBV14 and TRBJ1-6; D gene ambiguous. The CDR3 has 16 amino acids. Trimming stripped 8 bases from V and 7 bases from J, with 21 bases between. Germline CDR1 reads SGHDN; CDR2 reads FVKESK. The CDR3 reads CASGGTGGIRNSPLHF. Here the CDR3 DNA reads TGTGCCAGCGGCGGTACGGGAGGGATTCGGAATTCACCCCTCCACTTT.